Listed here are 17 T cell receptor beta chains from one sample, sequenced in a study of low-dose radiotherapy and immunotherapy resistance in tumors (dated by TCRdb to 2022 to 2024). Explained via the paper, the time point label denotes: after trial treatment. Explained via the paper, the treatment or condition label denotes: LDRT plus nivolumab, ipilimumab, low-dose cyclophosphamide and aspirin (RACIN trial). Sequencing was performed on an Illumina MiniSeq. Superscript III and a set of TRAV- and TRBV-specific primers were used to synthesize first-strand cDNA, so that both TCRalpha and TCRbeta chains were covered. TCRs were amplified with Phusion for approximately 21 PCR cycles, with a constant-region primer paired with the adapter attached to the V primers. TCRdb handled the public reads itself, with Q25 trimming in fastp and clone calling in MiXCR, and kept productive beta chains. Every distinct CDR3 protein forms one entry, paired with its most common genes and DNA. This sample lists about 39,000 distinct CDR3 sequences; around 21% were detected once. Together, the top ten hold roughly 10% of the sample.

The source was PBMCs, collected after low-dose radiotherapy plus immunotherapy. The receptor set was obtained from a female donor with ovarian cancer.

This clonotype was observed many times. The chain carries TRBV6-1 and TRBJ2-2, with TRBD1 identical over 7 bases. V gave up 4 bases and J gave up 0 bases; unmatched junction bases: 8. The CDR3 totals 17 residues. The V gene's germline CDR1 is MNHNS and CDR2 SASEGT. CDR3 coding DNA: TGTGCCAGCAGTGCAATCCCCGGGACAGCGAACACCGGGGAGCTGTTTTTT. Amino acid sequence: CASSAIPGTANTGELFF.

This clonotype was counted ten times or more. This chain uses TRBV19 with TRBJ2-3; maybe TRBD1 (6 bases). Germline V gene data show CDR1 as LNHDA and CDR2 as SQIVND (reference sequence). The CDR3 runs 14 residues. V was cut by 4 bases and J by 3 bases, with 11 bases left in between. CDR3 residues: CASSNNRVTDTQYF. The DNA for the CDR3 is TGTGCCAGTAGTAACAACAGGGTAACAGATACGCAGTATTTT.

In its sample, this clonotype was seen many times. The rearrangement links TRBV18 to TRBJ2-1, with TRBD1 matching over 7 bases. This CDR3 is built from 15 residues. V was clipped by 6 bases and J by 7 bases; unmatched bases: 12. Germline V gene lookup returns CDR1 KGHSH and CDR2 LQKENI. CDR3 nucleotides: TGTGCCAGCTCGCCAAAACAACAGGGGATGAATGAGCAGTTCTTC. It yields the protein CASSPKQQGMNEQFF.

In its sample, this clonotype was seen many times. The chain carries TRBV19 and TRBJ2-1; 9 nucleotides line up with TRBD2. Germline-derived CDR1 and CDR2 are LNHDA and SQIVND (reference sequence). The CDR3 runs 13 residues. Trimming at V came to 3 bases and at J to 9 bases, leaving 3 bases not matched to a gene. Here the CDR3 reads CASSMVAGAEQFF. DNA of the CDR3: TGTGCCAGTAGTATGGTAGCGGGAGCTGAGCAGTTCTTC.

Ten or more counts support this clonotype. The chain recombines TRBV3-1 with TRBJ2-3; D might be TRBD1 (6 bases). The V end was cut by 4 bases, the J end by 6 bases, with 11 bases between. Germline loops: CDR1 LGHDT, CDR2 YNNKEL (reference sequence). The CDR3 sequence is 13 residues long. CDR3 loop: CASSLQGTDTQYF. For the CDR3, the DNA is TGTGCCAGCAGCCTACAGGGAACCGATACGCAGTATTTT.

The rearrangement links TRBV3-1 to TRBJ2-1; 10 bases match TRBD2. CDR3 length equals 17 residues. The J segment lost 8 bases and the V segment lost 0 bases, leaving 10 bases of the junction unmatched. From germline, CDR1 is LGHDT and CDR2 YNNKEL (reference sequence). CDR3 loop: CASSQDLSGGASDEQFF. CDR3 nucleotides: TGTGCCAGCAGCCAAGATCTCAGCGGGGGGGCTAGTGATGAGCAGTTCTTC.

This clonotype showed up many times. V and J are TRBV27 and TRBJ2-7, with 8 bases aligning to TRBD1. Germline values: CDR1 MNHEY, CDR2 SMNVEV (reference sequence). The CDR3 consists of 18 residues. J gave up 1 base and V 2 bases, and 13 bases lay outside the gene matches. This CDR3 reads CASSLRRNGQGKSYEQYF. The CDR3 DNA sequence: TGTGCCAGCAGTTTAAGACGGAACGGACAGGGAAAATCCTACGAGCAGTACTTC.

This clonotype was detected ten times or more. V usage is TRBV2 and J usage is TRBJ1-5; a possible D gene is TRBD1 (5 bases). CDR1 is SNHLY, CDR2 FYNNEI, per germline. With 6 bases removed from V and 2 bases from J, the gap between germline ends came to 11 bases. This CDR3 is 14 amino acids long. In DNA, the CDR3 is TGTGCCAGCAGAGCAGGGTCGGGCAATCAGCCCCAGCATTTT. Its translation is CASRAGSGNQPQHF.

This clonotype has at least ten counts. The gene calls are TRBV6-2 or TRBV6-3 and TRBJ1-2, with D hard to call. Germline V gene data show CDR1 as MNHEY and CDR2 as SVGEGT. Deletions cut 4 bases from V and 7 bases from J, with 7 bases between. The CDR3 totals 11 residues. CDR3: CASSSESGYTF. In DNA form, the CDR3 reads TGTGCCAGCAGTTCAGAGAGTGGCTACACCTTC.

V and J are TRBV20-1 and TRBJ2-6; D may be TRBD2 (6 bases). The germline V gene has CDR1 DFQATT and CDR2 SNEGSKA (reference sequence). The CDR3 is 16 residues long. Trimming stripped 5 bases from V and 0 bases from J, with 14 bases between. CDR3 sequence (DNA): TGCAGTGCTGGGGACTTCCAAAGCTCTGGGGCCAACGTCCTGACTTTC. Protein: CSAGDFQSSGANVLTF.

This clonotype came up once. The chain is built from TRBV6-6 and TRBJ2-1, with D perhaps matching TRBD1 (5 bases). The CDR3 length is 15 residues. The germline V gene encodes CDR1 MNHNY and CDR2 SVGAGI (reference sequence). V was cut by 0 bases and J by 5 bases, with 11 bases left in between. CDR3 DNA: TGTGCCAGCAGTTACTCGTCAGGGTGGAACAATGAGCAGTTCTTC. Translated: CASSYSSGWNNEQFF.

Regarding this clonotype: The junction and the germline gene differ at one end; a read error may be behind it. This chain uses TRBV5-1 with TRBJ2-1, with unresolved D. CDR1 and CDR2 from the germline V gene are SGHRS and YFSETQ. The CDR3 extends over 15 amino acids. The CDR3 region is CTSSLLGLAPNEQFF. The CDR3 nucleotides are TGCACCAGCAGCTTGTTGGGTCTGGCTCCCAATGAGCAGTTCTTC.

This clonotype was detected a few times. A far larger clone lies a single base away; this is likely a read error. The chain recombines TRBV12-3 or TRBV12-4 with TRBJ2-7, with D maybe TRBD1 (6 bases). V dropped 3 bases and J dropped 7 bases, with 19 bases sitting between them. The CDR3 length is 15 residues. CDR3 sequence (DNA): TGTGCCAGCAGTTTTTCAACAGGGTACCAGAATGAGCAGTACTTC. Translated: CASSFSTGYQNEQYF.

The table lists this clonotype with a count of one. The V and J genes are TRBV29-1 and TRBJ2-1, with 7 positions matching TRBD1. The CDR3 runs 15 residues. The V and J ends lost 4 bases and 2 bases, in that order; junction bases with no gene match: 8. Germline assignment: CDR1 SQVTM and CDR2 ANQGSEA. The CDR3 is CSVGQGLQPYNEQFF. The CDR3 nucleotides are TGCAGCGTTGGACAGGGTTTGCAGCCCTACAATGAGCAGTTCTTC.

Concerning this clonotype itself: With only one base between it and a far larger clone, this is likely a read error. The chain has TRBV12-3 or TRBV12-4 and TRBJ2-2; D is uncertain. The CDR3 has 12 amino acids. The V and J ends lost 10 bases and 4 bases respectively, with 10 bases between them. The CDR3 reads CATGAVTGELFF. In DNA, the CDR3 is TGTGCCACCGGCGCGGTCACCGGGGAGCTGTTTTTT.

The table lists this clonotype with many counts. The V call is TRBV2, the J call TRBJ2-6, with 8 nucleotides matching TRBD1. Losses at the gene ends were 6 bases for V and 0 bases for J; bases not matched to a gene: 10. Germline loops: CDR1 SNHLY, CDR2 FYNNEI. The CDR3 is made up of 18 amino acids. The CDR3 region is CASRRGQEQSSGANVLTF. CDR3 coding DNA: TGTGCCAGCAGGCGGGGACAGGAGCAGAGCTCTGGGGCCAACGTCCTGACTTTC.

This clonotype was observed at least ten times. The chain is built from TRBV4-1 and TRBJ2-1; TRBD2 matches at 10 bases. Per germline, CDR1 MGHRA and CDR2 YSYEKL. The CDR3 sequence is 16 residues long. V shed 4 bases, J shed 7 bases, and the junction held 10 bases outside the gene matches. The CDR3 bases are TGCGCCAGCAGCCCTGGGGTAGCGGGAGGTTGGAATGAGCAGTTCTTC. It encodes CASSPGVAGGWNEQFF.